Each of the 3 T cell receptor beta chains below was sequenced from the same sample in a study of molecular identifiers for immune sequencing clone quantification. TCRdb ran MiXCR on the PCR reads and lists one entry per CDR3 protein. The sample records about 40,000 distinct CDR3 sequences, less than 20% being singletons. Sequencing was done on a sample of naive CD8+ T cells from blood, with Jurkat cell RNA spiked in. The subset: FACS-sorted CD8+CD4-CCR7+CD45RA+ naive T cells. Receptors were obtained from a human donor in good health. Some libraries in this study had Jurkat cell RNA spiked in.

This clonotype was seen many times. V and J are TRBV12-3 or TRBV12-4 and TRBJ2-7, with 8 bases aligning to TRBD2. J was trimmed by 2 bases and V by 3 bases; bases with no gene match: 15. The CDR3 consists of 18 residues. Written as DNA, the CDR3 is TGTGCCAGCAGTTTTGTTGGCTTAGCGGGGCAAAACCCCTACGAGCAGTACTTC. It encodes CASSFVGLAGQNPYEQYF.

Ten or more counts support this clonotype. The genes are TRBV28 and TRBJ1-1, with D perhaps TRBD1 (5 bases). Germline V lookup: CDR1 MDHEN, CDR2 SYDVKM. V gave up 7 bases and J gave up 4 bases, with 22 bases separating them. This CDR3 is 16 amino acids long. Here the CDR3 DNA reads TGTGCCAGCATCCCCAGGGATGTCGGTCGGGGCACTGAAGCTTTCTTT. Translated, it gives CASIPRDVGRGTEAFF.

This clonotype was found many times. The rearrangement uses TRBV3-1 and TRBJ2-1, with D possibly being TRBD1 (6 bases). This CDR3 has 17 residues. V shed 8 bases and J shed 0 bases, with 20 bases lying between them. Looked up from germline, CDR1 is LGHDT and CDR2 is YNNKEL (reference sequence). The CDR3: CASSGASTTSSYNEQFF. The CDR3, as DNA: TGTGCCAGCTCAGGGGCCAGTACCACTAGCTCCTACAATGAGCAGTTCTTC.